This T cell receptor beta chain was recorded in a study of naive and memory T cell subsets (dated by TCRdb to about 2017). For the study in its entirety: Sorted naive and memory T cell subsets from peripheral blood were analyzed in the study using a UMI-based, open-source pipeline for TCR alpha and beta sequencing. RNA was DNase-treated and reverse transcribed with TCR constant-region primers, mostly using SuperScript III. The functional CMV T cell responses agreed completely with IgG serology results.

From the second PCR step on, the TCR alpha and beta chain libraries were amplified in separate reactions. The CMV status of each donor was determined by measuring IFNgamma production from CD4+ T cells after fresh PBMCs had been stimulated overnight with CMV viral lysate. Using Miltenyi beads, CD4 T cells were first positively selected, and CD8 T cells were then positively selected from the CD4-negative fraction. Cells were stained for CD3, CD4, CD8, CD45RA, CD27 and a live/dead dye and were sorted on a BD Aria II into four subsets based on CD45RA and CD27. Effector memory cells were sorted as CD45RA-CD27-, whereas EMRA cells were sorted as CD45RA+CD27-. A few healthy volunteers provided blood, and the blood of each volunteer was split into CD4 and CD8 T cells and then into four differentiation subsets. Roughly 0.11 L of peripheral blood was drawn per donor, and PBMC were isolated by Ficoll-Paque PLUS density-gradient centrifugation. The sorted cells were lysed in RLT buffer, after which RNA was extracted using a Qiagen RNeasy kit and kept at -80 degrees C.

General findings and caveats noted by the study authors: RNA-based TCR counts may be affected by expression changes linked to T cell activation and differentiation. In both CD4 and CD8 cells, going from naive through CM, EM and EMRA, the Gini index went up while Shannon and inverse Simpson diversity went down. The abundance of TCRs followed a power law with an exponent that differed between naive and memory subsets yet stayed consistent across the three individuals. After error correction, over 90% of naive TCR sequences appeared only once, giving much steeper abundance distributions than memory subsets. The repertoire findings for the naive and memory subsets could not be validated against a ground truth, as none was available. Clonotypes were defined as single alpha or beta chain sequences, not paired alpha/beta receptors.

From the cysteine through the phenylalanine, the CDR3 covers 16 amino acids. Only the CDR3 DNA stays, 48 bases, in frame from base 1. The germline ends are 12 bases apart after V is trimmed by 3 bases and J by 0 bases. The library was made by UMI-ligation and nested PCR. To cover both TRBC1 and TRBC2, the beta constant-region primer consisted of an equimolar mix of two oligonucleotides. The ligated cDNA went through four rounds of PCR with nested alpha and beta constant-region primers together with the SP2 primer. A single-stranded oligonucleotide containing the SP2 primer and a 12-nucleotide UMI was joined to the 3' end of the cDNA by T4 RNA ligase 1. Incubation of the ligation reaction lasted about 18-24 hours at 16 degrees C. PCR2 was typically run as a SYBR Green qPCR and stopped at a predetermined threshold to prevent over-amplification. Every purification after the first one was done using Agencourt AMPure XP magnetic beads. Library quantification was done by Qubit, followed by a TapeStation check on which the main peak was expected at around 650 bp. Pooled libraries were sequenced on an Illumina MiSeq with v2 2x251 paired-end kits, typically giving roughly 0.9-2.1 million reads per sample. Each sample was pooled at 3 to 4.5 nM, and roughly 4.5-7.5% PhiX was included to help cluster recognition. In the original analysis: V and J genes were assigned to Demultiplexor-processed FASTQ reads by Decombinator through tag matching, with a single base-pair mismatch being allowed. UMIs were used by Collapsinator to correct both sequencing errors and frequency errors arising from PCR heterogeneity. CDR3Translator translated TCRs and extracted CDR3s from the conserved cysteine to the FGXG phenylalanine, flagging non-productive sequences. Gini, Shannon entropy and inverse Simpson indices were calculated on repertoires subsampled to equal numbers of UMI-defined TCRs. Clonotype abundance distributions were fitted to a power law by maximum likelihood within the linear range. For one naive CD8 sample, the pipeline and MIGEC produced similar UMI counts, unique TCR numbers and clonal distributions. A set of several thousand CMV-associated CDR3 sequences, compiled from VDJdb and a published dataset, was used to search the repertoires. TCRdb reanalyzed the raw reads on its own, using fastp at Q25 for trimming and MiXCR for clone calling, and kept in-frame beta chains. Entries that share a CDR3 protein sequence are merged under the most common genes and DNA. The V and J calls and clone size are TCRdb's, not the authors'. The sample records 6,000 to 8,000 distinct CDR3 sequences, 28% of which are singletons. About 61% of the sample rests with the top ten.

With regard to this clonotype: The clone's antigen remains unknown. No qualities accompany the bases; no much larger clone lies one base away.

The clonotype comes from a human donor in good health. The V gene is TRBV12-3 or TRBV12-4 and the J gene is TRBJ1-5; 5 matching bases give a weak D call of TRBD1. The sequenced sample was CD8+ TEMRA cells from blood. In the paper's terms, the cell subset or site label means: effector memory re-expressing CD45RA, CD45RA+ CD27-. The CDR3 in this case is CASSLEDSYSNQPQHF. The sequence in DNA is TGTGCCAGCAGTTTGGAAGACAGTTATAGCAATCAGCCCCAGCATTTT.